Shown below are 14 T cell receptor beta chains from a single sample sequenced in a study of cytomegalovirus exposure and HLA in healthy donors (dated by TCRdb to the late 2010s). Libraries were prepared through the immunoSEQ multiplex PCR assay. For the multiplex PCR, a mixture combining 60 forward primers for TCR Vbeta segments and 13 reverse primers for TCR Jbeta segments was used. TCRdb limited this immuneACCESS table to in-frame rearrangements with V and J called. A share of clones is missing; checked studies link under half to unresolved V genes, and the rest is unexplained. The sample profile shows some 150,000 clones; around 86% of them were found once. Roughly 2.9% of the sample rests with the top ten. Sequenced material: PBMCs. Source of these receptors: a woman aged 25 to 39 in good health and CMV-seronegative.

The chain is built from TRBV7-5 and TRBJ1-2; no DNA check was done on the table's D call, TRBD1. TRBV7-5 is a known pseudogene. The CDR3 loop spans 20 amino acids. The CDR3 region has the DNA TGTGCCAGAAGCCCGAGGCAGGGTTGGGACAGGGAAAGGTCGGAGTGGGGCTACACCTTC. This codes for CARSPRQGWDRERSEWGYTF.

V usage is TRBV7-9 and J usage is TRBJ2-3; a possible D gene is TRBD1 (5 bases). The J call may be in error: the DNA end matches TRBJ1-5 better. CDR1 and CDR2 from the germline V gene are SEHNR and FQNEAQ (reference sequence). The CDR3 length is 14 residues. The CDR3, as DNA: TGTGCCAGCAGCTTAGGGAGGGGTACAGATACGCAGCATTTT. Its protein is CASSLGRGTDTQHF.

The CDR3 DNA sequence: TGTGCCAGCAGCTACAGGACAGGGGTGGACTACGAGCAGTACTTC. Protein: CASSYRTGVDYEQYF. This chain links TRBV11-2 with TRBJ2-7; 9 nucleotides line up with TRBD1. The CDR3 totals 15 residues. V was clipped by 4 bases and J by 3 bases; unmatched bases: 7. Germline loops: CDR1 SGHAT, CDR2 FQNNGV.

The chain carries TRBV7-2 and TRBJ2-1; D is undetermined. This CDR3 is 14 amino acids long. The V gene's germline CDR1 is SGHTA and CDR2 FQGNSA. The V and J ends lost 5 bases and 10 bases respectively, with 18 bases between them. The CDR3: CASSPQSRRREQFF. CDR3 DNA sequence: TGTGCCAGCAGCCCCCAGTCACGGCGGCGCGAGCAGTTCTTC.

The CDR3 bases are TGTGCCAGTAGTATACTAGCGGGACGTAAGATTGAGCAGTACTTC. This gives the protein CASSILAGRKIEQYF. The chain uses TRBV19 and TRBJ2-7, with 9 positions matching TRBD2. This CDR3 has 15 residues. Losses at the gene ends were 2 bases for V and 7 bases for J; bases not matched to a gene: 9. The germline V gene encodes CDR1 LNHDA and CDR2 SQIVND (reference sequence).

This clone was detected a few times. The V gene is TRBV4-1, the J gene TRBJ2-1; the match to TRBD2 covers 7 bases. The CDR3 is made up of 15 amino acids. After removal of 3 bases from V and 0 bases from J, the junction contained 2 bases not matched to a gene. Germline V gene lookup returns CDR1 MGHRA and CDR2 YSYEKL. Written as DNA, the CDR3 is TGCGCCAGCAGCCACGGGAGGCGCTCCTACAATGAGCAGTTCTTC. It is translated as CASSHGRRSYNEQFF.

The chain combines TRBV5-6 with TRBJ2-1; 11 bases match TRBD2. The CDR3 extends over 16 amino acids. Germline values: CDR1 SGHDT, CDR2 YYEEEE. V gave up 4 bases and J gave up 6 bases; unmatched junction bases: 9. For the CDR3, the DNA is TGTGCCAGCAGCGGAGACCTAGCGGGGGGCACCAATGAGCAGTTCTTC. Its protein is CASSGDLAGGTNEQFF. Based on the CDR3 plus reference TRBV5-6 and TRBJ2-1, the full variable domain is DAGVTQSPTHLIKTRGQQVTLRCSPKSGHDTVSWYQQALGQGPQFIFQYYEEEERQRGNFPDRFSGHQFPNYSSELNVNALLLGDSALYLCASSGDLAGGTNEQFFGPGTRLTVL.

This chain connects TRBV28 to TRBJ1-1, with 7 nucleotides matching TRBD1. The CDR3 covers 13 residues. The V and J ends lost 5 bases and 6 bases, in that order; junction bases with no gene match: 6. The germline V gene has CDR1 MDHEN and CDR2 SYDVKM. The CDR3 loop reads CASSVGTEAEAFF. CDR3 nucleotide sequence: TGTGCCAGCAGTGTAGGGACAGAGGCTGAAGCTTTCTTT.

The chain couples TRBV7-9 to TRBJ1-1; the match to TRBD1 covers 11 bases. The V segment lost 2 bases and the J segment 4 bases; nucleotides outside the gene matches: 3. CDR3 length: 15 amino acids. Germline loops: CDR1 SEHNR, CDR2 FQNEAQ (reference sequence). For the CDR3, the DNA is TGTGCCAGCAGCTTAACGGGACAGGGGGGCACTGAAGCTTTCTTT. This translates into CASSLTGQGGTEAFF.

CDR3 nucleotides: TGTGCCAGCAGTTTTGACGGGGGGCCCTACGAGCAGTACTTC. This gives the protein CASSFDGGPYEQYF. This chain uses TRBV27 with TRBJ2-7, with a tentative D call TRBD2 (7 bases). This CDR3 is 14 amino acids long. With 3 bases removed from V and 2 bases from J, the gap between germline ends came to 11 bases. Germline V gene lookup returns CDR1 MNHEY and CDR2 SMNVEV (reference sequence).

The chain uses TRBV7-9 and TRBJ2-7; tentatively, D is TRBD2 (5 bases). Germline V gene lookup returns CDR1 SEHNR and CDR2 FQNEAQ (reference sequence). The CDR3 has 17 amino acids. Deletions cut 5 bases from V and 5 bases from J, with 25 bases between. The CDR3 nucleotides read TGTGCCAGCAGCCAACCCGGTACCGGGATCCCTTCCGACGAGCAGTACTTC. Translated, it gives CASSQPGTGIPSDEQYF.

V is TRBV2 and J is TRBJ1-6; tentative D call: TRBD1 (5 bases). The germline V gene encodes CDR1 SNHLY and CDR2 FYNNEI. V lost 6 bases, J lost 7 bases, and 16 bases lay in between. This CDR3 spans 15 amino acids. Here the CDR3 DNA reads TGTGCCAGCAGCGTTCCTCAGGGCGCCAATTCACCCCTCCACTTT. Its translation: CASSVPQGANSPLHF. Drawing the rest from reference TRBV2 and TRBJ1-6, the complete variable domain is EPEVTQTPSHQVTQMGQEVILRCVPISNHLYFYWYRQILGQKVEFLVSFYNNEISEKSEIFDDQFSVERPDGSNFTLKIRSTKLEDSAMYFCASSVPQGANSPLHFGNGTRLTVT.

This clone came up once. V and J are TRBV11-3 and TRBJ2-5; TRBD1 might be the D (6 bases). Germline values: CDR1 SGHNT, CDR2 YENEEA. This CDR3 is built from 13 residues. Trimming removed 4 bases at V and 2 bases at J, with 8 bases between. CDR3 DNA sequence: TGTGCCAGCAGCTGGGGACAACAAGAGACCCAGTACTTC. Protein sequence: CASSWGQQETQYF.

The chain carries TRBV28 and TRBJ2-7, with D maybe TRBD1 (6 bases). Trimming stripped 8 bases from V and 2 bases from J, with 19 bases between. The CDR3 is 15 amino acids. The germline CDR1 and CDR2 sequences are MDHEN and SYDVKM. The CDR3 nucleotides are TGTGCCAGCTGGGAAGCCCAGGACAGAACCTACGAGCAGTACTTC. This encodes CASWEAQDRTYEQYF.